A selection of T cell receptor beta chains follows, all from one sample in a study of OX40 agonist ivuxolimab in advanced cancers. Libraries were prepared by immunoSEQ multiplex PCR; TCRdb keeps only in-frame clonotypes and omits some of them. The sample consists of some 83,000 clones, 70% to 90% of them appearing once. Sequencing used CD4+ or CD8+ T cells sorted from blood, obtained in a trial of the OX40 agonist ivuxolimab. Receptor source: an adult with an advanced solid tumor such as melanoma, head and neck, liver or kidney cancer. Each CDR3 is given with its conserved first and last residue. D genes are given only for firm matches. Size is omitted from some rows. Given values are once, few, many or a class for expanded clones.

clone_size	d_call	j_call	v_call	cdr3_nt	cdr3_aa
-	-	TRBJ1-1	TRBV12-5	TGTGCTAGTGGTTTGGGCAGGGGCGAAGCTTTCTTT	CASGLGRGEAFF
few	TRBD1	TRBJ2-7	TRBV19	TGTGCCAGTAGTATTTCCTCCGGGACAGTGAGGCACCACGAGCAGTACTTC	CASSISSGTVRHHEQYF
-	-	TRBJ2-5	TRBV11-2	TGTGCCAGCAGCCGGGACTCGGAGACCCAGTACTTC	CASSRDSETQYF
-	-	TRBJ1-5	TRBV6-5	TGTGCCAGCAGTTACTCAGCGGGATTTAGCAATCAGCCCCAGCATTTT	CASSYSAGFSNQPQHF
few	-	TRBJ1-2	TRBV19	TGTGCCAGTAGTTCACCGGCCGCGGCCGGCTACACCTTC	CASSSPAAAGYTF
-	TRBD1	TRBJ1-2	TRBV5-1	TGCGCCAGCAGCCCAGGGGGCGCCGGTGGCTACACCTTC	CASSPGGAGGYTF
once	TRBD2	TRBJ2-7	TRBV27	TGTGCCAGCAGTTTAACTAGCGGGCATTCCTACGAGCAGTACTTC	CASSLTSGHSYEQYF
-	TRBD1	TRBJ2-7	TRBV5-1	TGCGCCAGCAGCCCGGGACAGGGGTTCTGGGAGCAGTACTTC	CASSPGQGFWEQYF
-	-	TRBJ2-6	TRBV27	TGTGCCAGCAGTTTATGGGGCTCTGGGGCCAACGTCCTGACTTTC	CASSLWGSGANVLTF
-	-	TRBJ2-1	TRBV11-2	TGTGCCAGCAGCTCGTCTCCACTCCCCCAAAATGAGCAGTTCTTC	CASSSSPLPQNEQFF
once	TRBD2	TRBJ2-1	TRBV7-2	TGTGCCAGCAGCCGACTAGCGGGATTTGGTGGGGATGAGCAGTTCTTC	CASSRLAGFGGDEQFF
-	-	TRBJ1-5	TRBV19	TGTGCCAGTAGGGTTGATTGGAGCAATCAGCCCCAGCATTTT	CASRVDWSNQPQHF
-	-	TRBJ1-1	TRBV6-6	TGTGCCAGCAGCGACAGAGGCATGAACACTGAAGCTTTCTTT	CASSDRGMNTEAFF
few	-	TRBJ1-1	TRBV7-9	TGTGCCAGCAGCTTTAGGAAGGAGAACACTGAAGCTTTCTTT	CASSFRKENTEAFF
-	TRBD2	TRBJ2-1	TRBV7-3	TGTGCCAGCAGCTTAAATGGTCTAGCGGGAGTGAATGAGCAGTTCTTC	CASSLNGLAGVNEQFF
-	-	TRBJ2-5	TRBV14	TGTGCCAGCAGCCCAACCCAAGAGACCCAGTACTTC	CASSPTQETQYF